This TCR beta chain was sequenced for a study of T cells in Graves' hyperthyroidism and ophthalmopathy. Germline lookup yields CDR1 SGHTA and CDR2 FQGTGA. V lost 8 bases, J lost 1 base, and 3 bases stayed unmatched. The CDR3 totals 13 residues. Amplified TCR beta CDR3 regions derived from RNA transcripts. TCR CDR3 regions were first amplified by RT-PCR with HTBI primers. Each CDR3 protein is one row after TCRdb ran MiXCR on the multiplex PCR reads. The top ten clones hold under 9.5% of a sample with some 720,000 distinct CDR3 sequences, around 15% of them seen once. This clonotype was seen more than once but under ten times. What it binds is unknown. Findings and limits, study-wide: A model built on 13 V-J features separated ophthalmopathy from stable hyperthyroidism.

The origin of this receptor is a man younger than 35 with Graves' hyperthyroidism. The chain has TRBV7-3 and TRBJ2-5, with 8 bases matching TRBD1. Source material: blood. CDR3 in DNA: TGTGCCAGCGGACAGGGAGCCCAAGAGACCCAGTACTTC. Its translation: CASGQGAQETQYF.